This T cell receptor beta chain was captured by sequencing in a study of cytomegalovirus exposure and HLA in healthy donors. Study-wide points: A few chains tied to CMV proved CMV antigen-specific in vitro. Some 150 TCR beta chains were listed as cytomegalovirus-associated.

The data were produced by immunoSEQ multiplex PCR, yet TCRdb's version contains in-frame clones alone and is incomplete. The sample has some 160,000 clones; approximately 90% are singletons. Of note for this clone: The target antigen is unknown.

This receptor was identified in a man between 18 and 35 years old in good health and CMV-seronegative. Input material: PBMCs.

CDR3 nucleotides: TGCGCCAGCAGCTTGGCGGGGGTTGTCGAGCAGTACTTC. Translating gives CASSLAGVVEQYF. The rearrangement joins TRBV5-1 to TRBJ2-7; the D gene is possibly TRBD2 (6 bases). The CDR3 covers 13 residues. In germline, CDR1 is SGHRS, CDR2 YFSETQ. Trimming removed 0 bases from V and 6 bases from J, with 10 bases in between.